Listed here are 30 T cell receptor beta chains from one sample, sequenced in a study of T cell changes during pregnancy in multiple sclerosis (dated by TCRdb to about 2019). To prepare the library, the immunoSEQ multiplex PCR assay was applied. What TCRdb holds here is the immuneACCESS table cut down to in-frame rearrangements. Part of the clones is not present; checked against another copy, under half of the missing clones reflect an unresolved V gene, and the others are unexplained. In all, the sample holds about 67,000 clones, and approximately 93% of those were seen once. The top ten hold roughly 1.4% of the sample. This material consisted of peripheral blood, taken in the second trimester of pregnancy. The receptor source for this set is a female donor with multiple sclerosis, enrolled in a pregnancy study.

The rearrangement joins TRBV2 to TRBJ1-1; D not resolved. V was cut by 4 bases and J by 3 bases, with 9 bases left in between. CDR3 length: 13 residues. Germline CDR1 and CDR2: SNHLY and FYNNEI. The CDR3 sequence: CASSAESDTEAFF. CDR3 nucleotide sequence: TGTGCCAGCAGTGCCGAATCGGACACTGAAGCTTTCTTT.

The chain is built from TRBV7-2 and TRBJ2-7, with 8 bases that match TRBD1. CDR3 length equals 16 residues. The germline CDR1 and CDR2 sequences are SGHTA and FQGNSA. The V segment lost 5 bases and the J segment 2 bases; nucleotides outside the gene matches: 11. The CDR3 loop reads CASSRTTGGGPYEQYF. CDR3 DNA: TGTGCCAGCAGCCGAACCACAGGGGGTGGACCCTACGAGCAGTACTTC.

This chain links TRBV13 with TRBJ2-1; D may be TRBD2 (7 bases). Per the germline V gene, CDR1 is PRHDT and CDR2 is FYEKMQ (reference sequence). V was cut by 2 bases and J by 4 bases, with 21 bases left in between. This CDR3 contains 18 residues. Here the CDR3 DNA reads TGTGCCAGCAGCTTAAGGGTCAGGCGGGGGACAAAATACAATGAGCAGTTCTTC. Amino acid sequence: CASSLRVRRGTKYNEQFF.

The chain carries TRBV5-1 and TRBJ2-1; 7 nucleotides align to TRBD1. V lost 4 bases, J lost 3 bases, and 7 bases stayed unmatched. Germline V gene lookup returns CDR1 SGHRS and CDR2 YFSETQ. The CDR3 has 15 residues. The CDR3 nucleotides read TGCGCCAGCAGCGTCCGGGACAGTCTCTACAATGAGCAGTTCTTC. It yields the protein CASSVRDSLYNEQFF.

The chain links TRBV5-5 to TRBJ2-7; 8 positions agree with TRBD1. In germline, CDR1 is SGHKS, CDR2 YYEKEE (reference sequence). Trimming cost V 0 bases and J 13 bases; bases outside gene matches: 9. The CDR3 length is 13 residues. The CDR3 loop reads CASSLADRGVSYF. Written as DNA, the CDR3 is TGTGCCAGCAGCTTGGCAGACAGGGGAGTGTCATACTTC. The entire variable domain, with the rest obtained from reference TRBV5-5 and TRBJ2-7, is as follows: DAGVTQSPTHLIKTRGQQVTLRCSPISGHKSVSWYQQVLGQGPQFIFQYYEKEERGRGNFPDRFSARQFPNYSSELNVNALLLGDSALYLCASSLADRGVSYFGPGTRLTVT.

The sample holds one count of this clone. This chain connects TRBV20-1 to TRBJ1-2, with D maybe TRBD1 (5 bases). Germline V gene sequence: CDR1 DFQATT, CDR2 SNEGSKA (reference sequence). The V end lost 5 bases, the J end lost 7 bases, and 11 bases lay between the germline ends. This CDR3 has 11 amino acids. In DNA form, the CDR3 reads TGCAGTGCTTGGGGGGGGGTTGGCTACACCTTC. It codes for CSAWGGVGYTF.

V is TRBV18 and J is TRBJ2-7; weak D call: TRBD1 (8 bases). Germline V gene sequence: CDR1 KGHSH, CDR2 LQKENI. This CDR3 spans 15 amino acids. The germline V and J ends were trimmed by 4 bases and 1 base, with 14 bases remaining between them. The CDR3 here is CASSRGGQASYEQYF. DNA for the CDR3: TGTGCCAGCTCACGGGGGGGACAGGCTTCCTACGAGCAGTACTTC.

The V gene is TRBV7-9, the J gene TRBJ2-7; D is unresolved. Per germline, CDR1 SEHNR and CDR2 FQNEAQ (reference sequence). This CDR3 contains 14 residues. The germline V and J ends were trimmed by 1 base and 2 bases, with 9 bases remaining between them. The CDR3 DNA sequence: TGTGCCAGCAGCTTAGTGGGCTATCCCTACGAGCAGTACTTC. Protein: CASSLVGYPYEQYF.

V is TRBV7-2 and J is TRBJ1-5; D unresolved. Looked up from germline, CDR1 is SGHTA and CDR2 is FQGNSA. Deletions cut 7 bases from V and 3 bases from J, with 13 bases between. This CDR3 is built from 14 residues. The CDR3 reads CASTETGANQPQHF. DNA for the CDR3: TGTGCCAGCACCGAGACGGGAGCCAATCAGCCCCAGCATTTT.

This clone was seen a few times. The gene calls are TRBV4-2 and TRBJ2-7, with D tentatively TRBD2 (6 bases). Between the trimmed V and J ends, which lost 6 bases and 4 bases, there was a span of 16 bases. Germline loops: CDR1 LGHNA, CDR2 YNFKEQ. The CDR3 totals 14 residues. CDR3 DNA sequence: TGTGCCAGCAGTTTAAGTGTGGGGGGTTACGAGCAGTACTTC. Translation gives CASSLSVGGYEQYF.

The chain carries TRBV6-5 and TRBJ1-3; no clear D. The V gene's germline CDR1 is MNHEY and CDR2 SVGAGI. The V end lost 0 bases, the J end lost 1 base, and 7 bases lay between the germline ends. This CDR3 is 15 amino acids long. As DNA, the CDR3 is TGTGCCAGCAGTTACTCCCGGTTATCTGGAAACACCATATATTTT. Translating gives CASSYSRLSGNTIYF.

The CDR3 DNA reads as TGTGCCATCAGTGAAAGGGGGCCAGATACGCAGTATTTT. Translated: CAISERGPDTQYF. The chain links TRBV10-3 to TRBJ2-3, with 7 nucleotides matching TRBD1. V shed 3 bases, J shed 4 bases, and the junction held 1 base outside the gene matches. The CDR3 consists of 13 residues. The germline V gene has CDR1 ENHRY and CDR2 SYGVKD.

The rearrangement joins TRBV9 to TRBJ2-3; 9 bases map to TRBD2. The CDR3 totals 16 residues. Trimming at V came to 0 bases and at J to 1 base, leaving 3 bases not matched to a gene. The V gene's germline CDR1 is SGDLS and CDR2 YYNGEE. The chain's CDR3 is CASSVGGGEGTDTQYF. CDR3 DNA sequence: TGTGCCAGCAGCGTAGGCGGGGGGGAGGGCACAGATACGCAGTATTTT.

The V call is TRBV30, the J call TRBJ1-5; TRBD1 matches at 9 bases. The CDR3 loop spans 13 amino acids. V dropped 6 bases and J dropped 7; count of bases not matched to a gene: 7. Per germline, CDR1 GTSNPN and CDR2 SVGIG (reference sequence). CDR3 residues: CACGQGRFQPQHF. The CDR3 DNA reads TGTGCCTGTGGACAGGGGAGGTTCCAGCCCCAGCATTTT.

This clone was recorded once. The CDR3 loop reads CASSSRGLVNTEAFF. The CDR3 DNA sequence: TGTGCCAGCAGTTCAAGGGGCTTAGTGAACACTGAAGCTTTCTTT. The J gene is TRBJ1-1, the V gene TRBV25-1, with D perhaps matching TRBD1 (5 bases). Germline-derived CDR1 and CDR2 are MGHDK and SYGVNS. The CDR3 has 15 residues. Deletions cut 5 bases from V and 0 bases from J, with 13 bases between.

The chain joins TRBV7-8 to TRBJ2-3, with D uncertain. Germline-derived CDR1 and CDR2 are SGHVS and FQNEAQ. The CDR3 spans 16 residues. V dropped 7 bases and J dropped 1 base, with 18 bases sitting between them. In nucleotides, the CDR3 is TGTGCCAGCACCTCCTCACCTTACGCGGGCACAGATACGCAGTATTTT. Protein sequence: CASTSSPYAGTDTQYF. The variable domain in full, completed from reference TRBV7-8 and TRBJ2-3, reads GAGVSQSPRYKVAKRGQDVALRCDPISGHVSLFWYQQALGQGPEFLTYFQNEAQLDKSGLPSDRFFAERPEGSVSTLKIQRTQQEDSAVYLCASTSSPYAGTDTQYFGPGTRLTVL.

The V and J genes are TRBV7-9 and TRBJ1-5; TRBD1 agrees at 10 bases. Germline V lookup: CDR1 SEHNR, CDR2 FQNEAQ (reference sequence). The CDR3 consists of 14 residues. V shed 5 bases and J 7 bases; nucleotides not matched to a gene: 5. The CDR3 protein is CASSPGQGEQPQHF. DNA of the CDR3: TGTGCCAGCAGCCCAGGACAGGGGGAACAGCCCCAGCATTTT.

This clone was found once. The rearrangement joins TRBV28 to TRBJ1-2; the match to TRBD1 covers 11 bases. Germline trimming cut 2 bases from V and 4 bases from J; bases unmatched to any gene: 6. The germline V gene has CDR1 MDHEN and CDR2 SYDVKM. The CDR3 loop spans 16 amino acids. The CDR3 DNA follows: TGTGCCAGCAGTTTACCTGGCGGGACAGGGGGCTATGGCTACACCTTC. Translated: CASSLPGGTGGYGYTF.

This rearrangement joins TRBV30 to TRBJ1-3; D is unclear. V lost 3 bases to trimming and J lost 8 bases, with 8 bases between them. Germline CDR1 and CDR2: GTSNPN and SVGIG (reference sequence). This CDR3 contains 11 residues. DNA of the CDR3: TGTGCCTGGAGCCCGCGGGACACCATATATTTT. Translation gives CAWSPRDTIYF.

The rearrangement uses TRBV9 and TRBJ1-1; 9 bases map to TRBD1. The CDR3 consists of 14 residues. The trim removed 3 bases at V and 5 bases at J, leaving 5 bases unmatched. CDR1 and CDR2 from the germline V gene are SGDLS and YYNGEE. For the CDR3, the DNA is TGTGCCAGCAGCGGCCGGGACAGGGTAACTGAAGCTTTCTTT. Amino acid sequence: CASSGRDRVTEAFF.

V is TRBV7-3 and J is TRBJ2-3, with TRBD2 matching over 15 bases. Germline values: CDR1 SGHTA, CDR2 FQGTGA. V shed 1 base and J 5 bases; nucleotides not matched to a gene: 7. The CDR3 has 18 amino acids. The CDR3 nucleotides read TGTGCCAGCAGCTTAATGGGACTAGCGGGGGGACTGGGAGATACGCAGTATTTT. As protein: CASSLMGLAGGLGDTQYF.

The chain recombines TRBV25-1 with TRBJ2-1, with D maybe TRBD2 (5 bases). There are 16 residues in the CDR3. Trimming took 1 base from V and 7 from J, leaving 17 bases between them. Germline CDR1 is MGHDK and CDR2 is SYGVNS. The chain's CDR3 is CASSELRGRRLNEQFF. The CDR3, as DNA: TGTGCCAGCAGTGAATTACGGGGAAGAAGGTTGAATGAGCAGTTCTTC.

The CDR3 bases are TGTGCCTGGAGCCGACAGGGGGTGGGCACAGATACGCAGTATTTT. It yields the protein CAWSRQGVGTDTQYF. The chain recombines TRBV30 with TRBJ2-3; 9 nucleotides align to TRBD1. V lost 3 bases, J lost 1 base, and 5 bases stayed unmatched. The germline V gene encodes CDR1 GTSNPN and CDR2 SVGIG (reference sequence). The CDR3 spans 15 residues.

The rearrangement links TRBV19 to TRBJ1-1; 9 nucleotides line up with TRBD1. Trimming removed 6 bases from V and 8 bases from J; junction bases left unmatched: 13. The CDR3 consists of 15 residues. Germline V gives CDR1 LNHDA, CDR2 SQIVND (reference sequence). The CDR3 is CASSDPGQGPFEAFF. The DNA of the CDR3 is TGTGCCAGTAGCGATCCGGGACAGGGACCCTTCGAAGCTTTCTTT.

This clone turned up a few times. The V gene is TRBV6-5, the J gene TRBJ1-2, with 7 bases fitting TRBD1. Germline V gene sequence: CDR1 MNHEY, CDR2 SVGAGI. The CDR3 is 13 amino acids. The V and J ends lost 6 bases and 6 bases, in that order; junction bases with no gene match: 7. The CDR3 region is CASSADRVNGYTF. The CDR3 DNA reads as TGTGCCAGCAGCGCCGACAGGGTGAATGGCTACACCTTC.

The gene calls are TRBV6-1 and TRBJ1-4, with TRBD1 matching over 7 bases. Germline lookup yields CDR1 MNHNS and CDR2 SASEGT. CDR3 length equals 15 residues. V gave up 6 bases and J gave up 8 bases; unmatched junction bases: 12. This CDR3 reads CASSPRAGGTEKLFF. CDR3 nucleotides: TGTGCCAGCAGCCCCCGGGCAGGGGGGACGGAAAAACTGTTTTTT.

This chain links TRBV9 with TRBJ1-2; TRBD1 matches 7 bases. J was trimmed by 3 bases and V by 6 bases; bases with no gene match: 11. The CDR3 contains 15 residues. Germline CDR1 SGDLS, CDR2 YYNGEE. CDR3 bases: TGTGCCAGCACCCCCGGGGACAGCCTCGACTATGGCTACACCTTC. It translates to CASTPGDSLDYGYTF.

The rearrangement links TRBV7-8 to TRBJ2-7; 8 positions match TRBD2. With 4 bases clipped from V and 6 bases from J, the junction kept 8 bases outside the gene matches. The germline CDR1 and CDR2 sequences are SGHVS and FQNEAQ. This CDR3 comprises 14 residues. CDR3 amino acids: CASSSVGRGSEQYF. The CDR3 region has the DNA TGTGCCAGCAGCTCCGTCGGGAGGGGTTCCGAGCAGTACTTC.

DNA for the CDR3: TGTGCCAGCAGCCCCCCCGGGGGGTGGGATACGCAGTATTTT. This sequence encodes CASSPPGGWDTQYF. The chain carries TRBV6-5 and TRBJ2-3, with 7 bases that match TRBD2. Germline CDR1 reads MNHEY; CDR2 reads SVGAGI. This CDR3 is built from 14 residues. J was trimmed by 6 bases and V by 6 bases; bases with no gene match: 9.

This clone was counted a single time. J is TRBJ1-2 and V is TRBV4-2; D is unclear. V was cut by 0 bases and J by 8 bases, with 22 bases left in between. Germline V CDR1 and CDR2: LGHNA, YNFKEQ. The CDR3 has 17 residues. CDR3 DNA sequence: TGTGCCAGCAGCCAAGATTCCCCCCCCAGACAACCCATCGGCTACACCTTC. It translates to CASSQDSPPRQPIGYTF.